The sequence of this T cell receptor (beta chain) was determined in a study of early T cells in non-severe SARS-CoV-2 infection. Overall study findings and caveats: VDJdb-based matching was biased toward anti-spike CD8 responses and missed private and CD4 specificities.

Individual cDNA molecules carried attached unique molecular identifiers. In TCRdb, the 5' RACE reads were re-called with MiXCR into one record per CDR3 protein. The table includes more than 80,000 distinct CDR3 sequences, around 17% detected once. This clonotype was detected ten times or more. The antigen is undetermined. This CDR3 comprises 16 residues. V lost 4 bases and J lost 2; bases outside the gene matches: 7. Germline lookup yields CDR1 SGDLS and CDR2 YYNGEE. This clonotype originated in an adult who was a healthcare worker with PCR-confirmed SARS-CoV-2 infection or an uninfected control (not recorded which). The sequenced material came from whole blood. V usage is TRBV9 and J usage is TRBJ2-2; 8 bases line up with TRBD1. The CDR3 protein is CASSPRGRDNTGELFF. The CDR3 DNA follows: TGTGCCAGCAGCCCCAGGGGGCGGGACAACACCGGGGAGCTGTTTTTT.